The TCR beta chain under discussion was sequenced for a study of naive and memory T cell subsets. To note about this clonotype: Its antigen is unidentified.

Whole-study results and caveats: Possibly reflecting memory cells re-expressing CD45RA, a few larger clonotypes occurred in naive repertoires, especially CD8. Over 95% of naive TCR sequences appeared only once after error correction, unlike memory subsets.

An equimolar mix of two oligonucleotides served as the beta constant-region primer for TRBC1 and TRBC2. Nested alpha and beta constant-region primers with the SP2 primer drove four PCR rounds on ligated cDNA. TCRdb independently ran MiXCR on the UMI-ligation and nested PCR reads; one entry per CDR3 protein. The table includes roughly 80,000 distinct CDR3 sequences, 9% detected once. Sequential positive selection took CD4 T cells first, then CD8 T cells. Sequencing was carried out using naive CD8+ T cells from blood. The TCR sequence derives from a human donor in good health.

The CDR3 coding sequence is TGCGCCAGCAGTGATAAACCTCTGCCTGGAAACACCATATATTTT. It specifies CASSDKPLPGNTIYF. The chain joins TRBV10-1 to TRBJ1-3; D is uncertain. The CDR3 sequence is 15 residues long. Trimming stripped 3 bases from V and 2 bases from J, with 11 bases between. CDR1 WNHNN and CDR2 SYGVQD come from the germline V gene (reference sequence).